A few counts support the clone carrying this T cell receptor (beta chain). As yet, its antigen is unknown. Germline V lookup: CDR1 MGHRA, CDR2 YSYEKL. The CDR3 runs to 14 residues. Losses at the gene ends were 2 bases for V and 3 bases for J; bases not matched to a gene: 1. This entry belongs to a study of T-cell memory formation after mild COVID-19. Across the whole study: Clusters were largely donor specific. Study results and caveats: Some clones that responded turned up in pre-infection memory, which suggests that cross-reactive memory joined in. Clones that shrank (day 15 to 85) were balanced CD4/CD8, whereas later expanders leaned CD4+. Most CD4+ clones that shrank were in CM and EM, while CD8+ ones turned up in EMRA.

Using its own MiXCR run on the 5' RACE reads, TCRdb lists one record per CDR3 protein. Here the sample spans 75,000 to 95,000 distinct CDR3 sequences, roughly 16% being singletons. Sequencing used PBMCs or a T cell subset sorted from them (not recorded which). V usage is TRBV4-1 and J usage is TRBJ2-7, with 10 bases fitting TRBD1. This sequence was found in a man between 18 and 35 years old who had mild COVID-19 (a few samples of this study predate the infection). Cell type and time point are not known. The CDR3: CASSQRTGGYEQYF. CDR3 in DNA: TGCGCCAGCAGCCAACGGACAGGGGGCTACGAGCAGTACTTC.